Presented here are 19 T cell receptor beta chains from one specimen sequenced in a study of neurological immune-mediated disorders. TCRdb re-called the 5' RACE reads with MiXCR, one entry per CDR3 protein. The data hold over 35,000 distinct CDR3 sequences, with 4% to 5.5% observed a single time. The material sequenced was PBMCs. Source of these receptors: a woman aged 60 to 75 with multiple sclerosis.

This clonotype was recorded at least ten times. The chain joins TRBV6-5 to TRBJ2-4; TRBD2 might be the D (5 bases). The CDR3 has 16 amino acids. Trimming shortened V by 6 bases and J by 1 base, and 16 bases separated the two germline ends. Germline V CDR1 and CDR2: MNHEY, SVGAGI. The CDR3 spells CASSLTGSGAKNIQYF. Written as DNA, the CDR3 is TGTGCCAGCAGCCTGACGGGGTCGGGGGCCAAAAACATTCAGTACTTC.

For the CDR3, the DNA is TGTGCAAGTCGCTTAGGAGGTTGGGACAGGGACCGCGGGATCTATGGCTACACCTTC. This gives the protein CASRLGGWDRDRGIYGYTF. The chain recombines TRBV12-2 with TRBJ1-2; the DNA was not compared with TRBD1, the D call given in the table. TRBV12-2 is given as a pseudogene. The CDR3 is 19 amino acids.

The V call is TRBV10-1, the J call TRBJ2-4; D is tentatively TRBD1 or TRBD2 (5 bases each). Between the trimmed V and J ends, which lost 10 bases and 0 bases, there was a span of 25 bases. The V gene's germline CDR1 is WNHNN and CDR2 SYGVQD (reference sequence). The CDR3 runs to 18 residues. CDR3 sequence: CANRGRPGPPLAKNIQYF. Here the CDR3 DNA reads TGCGCCAACCGAGGGAGACCAGGGCCCCCCTTAGCCAAAAACATTCAGTACTTC.

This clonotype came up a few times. The CDR3 spells CASSRDRLAGELFF. The CDR3 DNA is TGTGCCAGCAGTCGGGACCGCCTCGCCGGGGAGCTGTTTTTT. The chain has TRBV7-2 and TRBJ2-2, with D perhaps matching TRBD1 or TRBD2 (5 bases each). The CDR3 spans 14 residues. Trimming removed 6 bases at V and 6 bases at J, with 14 bases between. Germline-derived CDR1 and CDR2 are SGHTA and FQGNSA.

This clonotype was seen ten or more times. CDR3 DNA: TGCAGTGCTAGAGATCCCCAGCGGGGTAGACAAGAGACCCAGTACTTC. Its translation is CSARDPQRGRQETQYF. The chain employs TRBV20-1 and TRBJ2-5, with 7 bases aligning to TRBD2. The CDR3 covers 16 residues. The trim removed 0 bases at V and 2 bases at J, leaving 9 bases unmatched. Germline V lookup: CDR1 DFQATT, CDR2 SNEGSKA (reference sequence).

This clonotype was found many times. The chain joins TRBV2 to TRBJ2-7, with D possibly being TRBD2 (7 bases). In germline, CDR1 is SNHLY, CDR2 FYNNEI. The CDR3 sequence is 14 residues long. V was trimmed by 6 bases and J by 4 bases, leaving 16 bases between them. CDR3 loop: CASSREAGAYEQYF. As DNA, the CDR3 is TGTGCCAGCAGCCGGGAGGCAGGGGCTTACGAGCAGTACTTC.

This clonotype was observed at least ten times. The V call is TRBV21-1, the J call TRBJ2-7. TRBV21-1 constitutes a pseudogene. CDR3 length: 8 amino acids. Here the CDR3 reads CASSKQYV. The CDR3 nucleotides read TGTGCCAGCAGCAAACAGTACGTC.

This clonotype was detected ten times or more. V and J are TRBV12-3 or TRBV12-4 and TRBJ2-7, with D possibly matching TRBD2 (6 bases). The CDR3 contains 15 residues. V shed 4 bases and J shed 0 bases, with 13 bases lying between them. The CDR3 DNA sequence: TGTGCCAGCAGTTACCTGGCGGGGAGCTCCTACGAGCAGTACTTC. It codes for CASSYLAGSSYEQYF.

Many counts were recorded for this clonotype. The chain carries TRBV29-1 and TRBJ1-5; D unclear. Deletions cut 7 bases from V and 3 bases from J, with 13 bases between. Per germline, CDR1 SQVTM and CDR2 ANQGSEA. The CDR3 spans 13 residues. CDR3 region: CSAVTDFNQPQHF. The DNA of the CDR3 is TGCAGCGCCGTCACAGATTTCAATCAGCCCCAGCATTTT.

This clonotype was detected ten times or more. The DNA of the CDR3 is TGCAGTGCCCAGGAGGGCGACTATGGCTACACCTTC. Amino acid sequence: CSAQEGDYGYTF. The rearrangement uses TRBV20-1 and TRBJ1-2, with D unclear. Per germline, CDR1 DFQATT and CDR2 SNEGSKA (reference sequence). CDR3 length equals 12 residues. Between the trimmed V and J ends, which lost 6 bases and 3 bases, there was a span of 11 bases.

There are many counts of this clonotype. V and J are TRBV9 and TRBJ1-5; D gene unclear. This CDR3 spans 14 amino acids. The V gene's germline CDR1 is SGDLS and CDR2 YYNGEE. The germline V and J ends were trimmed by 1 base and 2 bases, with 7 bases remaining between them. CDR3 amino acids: CASSVSGGNQPQHF. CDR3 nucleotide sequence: TGTGCCAGCAGCGTAAGCGGGGGCAATCAGCCCCAGCATTTT.

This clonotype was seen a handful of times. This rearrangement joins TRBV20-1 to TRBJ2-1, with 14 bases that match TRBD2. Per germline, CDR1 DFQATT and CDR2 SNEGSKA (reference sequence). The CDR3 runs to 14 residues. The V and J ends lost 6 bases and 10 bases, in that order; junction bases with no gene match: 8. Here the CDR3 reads CSAQTSGRAVEQFF. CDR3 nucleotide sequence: TGCAGTGCACAGACTAGCGGGAGGGCCGTGGAGCAGTTCTTC.

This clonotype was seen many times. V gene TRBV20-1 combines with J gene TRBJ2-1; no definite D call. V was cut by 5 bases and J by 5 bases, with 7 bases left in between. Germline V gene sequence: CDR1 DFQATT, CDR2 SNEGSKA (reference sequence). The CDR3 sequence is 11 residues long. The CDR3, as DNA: TGCAGTGCTGTCAGGAACAATGAGCAGTTCTTC. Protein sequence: CSAVRNNEQFF.

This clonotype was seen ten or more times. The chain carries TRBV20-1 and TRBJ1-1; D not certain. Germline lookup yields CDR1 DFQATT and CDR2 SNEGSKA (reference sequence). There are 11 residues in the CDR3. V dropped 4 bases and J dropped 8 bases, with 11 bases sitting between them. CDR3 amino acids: CSATRPEEAFF. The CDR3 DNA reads TGCAGTGCTACCAGACCGGAAGAAGCTTTCTTT.

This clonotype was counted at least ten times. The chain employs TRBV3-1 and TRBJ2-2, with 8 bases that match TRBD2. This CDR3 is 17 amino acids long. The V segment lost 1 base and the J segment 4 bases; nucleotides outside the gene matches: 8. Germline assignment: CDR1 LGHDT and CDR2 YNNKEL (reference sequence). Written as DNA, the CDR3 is TGTGCCAGCAGCCAAGGACTAGCGCTGAGGGGCACCGGGGAGCTGTTTTTT. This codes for CASSQGLALRGTGELFF. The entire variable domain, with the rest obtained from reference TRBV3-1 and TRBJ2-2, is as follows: DTAVSQTPKYLVTQMGNDKSIKCEQNLGHDTMYWYKQDSKKFLKIMFSYNNKELIINETVPNRFSPKSPDKAHLNLHINSLELGDSAVYFCASSQGLALRGTGELFFGEGSRLTVL.

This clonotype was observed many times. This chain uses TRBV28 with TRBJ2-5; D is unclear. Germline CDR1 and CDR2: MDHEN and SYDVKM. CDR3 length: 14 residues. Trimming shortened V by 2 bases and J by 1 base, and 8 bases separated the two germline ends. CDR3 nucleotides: TGTGCCAGCAGTTTAACCAGGACCCAAGAGACCCAGTACTTC. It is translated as CASSLTRTQETQYF.

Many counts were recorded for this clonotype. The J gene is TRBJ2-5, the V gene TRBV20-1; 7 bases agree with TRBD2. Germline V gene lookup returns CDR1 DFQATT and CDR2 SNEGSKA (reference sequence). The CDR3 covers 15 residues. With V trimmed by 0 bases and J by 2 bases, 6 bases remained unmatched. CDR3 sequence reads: CSARDLGSGQETQYF. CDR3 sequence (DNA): TGCAGTGCTAGAGATCTCGGTAGCGGGCAAGAGACCCAGTACTTC.

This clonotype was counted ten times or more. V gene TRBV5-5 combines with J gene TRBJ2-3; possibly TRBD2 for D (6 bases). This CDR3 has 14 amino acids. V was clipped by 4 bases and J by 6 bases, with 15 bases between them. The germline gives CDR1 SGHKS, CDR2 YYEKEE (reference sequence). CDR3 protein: CASSGDSFGDTQYF. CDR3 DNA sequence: TGTGCCAGCAGCGGGGACTCGTTCGGGGATACGCAGTATTTT.

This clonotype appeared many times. The DNA for the CDR3 is TGTGCCAGCAGTGCCCGAGGCTGGTCCTACAATGAGCAGTTCTTC. Translating gives CASSARGWSYNEQFF. The chain has TRBV2 and TRBJ2-1; D not certain. The CDR3 length is 15 residues. Germline V gene sequence: CDR1 SNHLY, CDR2 FYNNEI. Trimming stripped 4 bases from V and 1 base from J, with 11 bases between.